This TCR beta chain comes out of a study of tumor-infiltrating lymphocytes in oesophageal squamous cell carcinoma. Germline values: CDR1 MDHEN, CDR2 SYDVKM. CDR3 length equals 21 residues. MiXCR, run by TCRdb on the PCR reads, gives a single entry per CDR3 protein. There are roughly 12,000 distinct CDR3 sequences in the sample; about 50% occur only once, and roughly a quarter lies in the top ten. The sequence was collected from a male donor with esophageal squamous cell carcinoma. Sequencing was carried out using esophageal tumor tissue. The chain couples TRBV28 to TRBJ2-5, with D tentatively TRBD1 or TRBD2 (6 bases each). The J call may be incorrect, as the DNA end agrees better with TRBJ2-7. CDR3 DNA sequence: TGTGCCAGCAGTAGAGGTAGGAGGGGGGCCAAGAGCAAGAGAAGGACCTACGAGCAGTACTTC. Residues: CASSRGRRGAKSKRRTYEQYF.